This T cell receptor beta chain was obtained from a study of OX40 agonist ivuxolimab in advanced cancers. At the level of the study: In three patients, partial responses were observed, one with hepatocellular carcinoma and two with cutaneous melanoma.

Method: immunoSEQ multiplex PCR; TCRdb's copy keeps in-frame clones and lacks some. In the table there are about 9,000 clones, around 75% of which are singletons. The CDR3 length is 14 residues. Per the germline V gene, CDR1 is MNHEY and CDR2 is SMNVEV (reference sequence). Trimming removed 5 bases from V and 8 bases from J, with 16 bases in between. This clonotype originated in an adult with an advanced solid tumor such as melanoma, head and neck, liver or kidney cancer. The rearrangement links TRBV27 to TRBJ2-1; D may be TRBD1 or TRBD2 (5 bases each). Specimen: CD4+ or CD8+ T cells sorted from blood, collected in a trial of the OX40 agonist ivuxolimab. Here the CDR3 DNA reads TGTGCCAGCAGTCCGGGGCCCCCTGGGGATGAGCAGTTCTTC. Translation gives CASSPGPPGDEQFF.